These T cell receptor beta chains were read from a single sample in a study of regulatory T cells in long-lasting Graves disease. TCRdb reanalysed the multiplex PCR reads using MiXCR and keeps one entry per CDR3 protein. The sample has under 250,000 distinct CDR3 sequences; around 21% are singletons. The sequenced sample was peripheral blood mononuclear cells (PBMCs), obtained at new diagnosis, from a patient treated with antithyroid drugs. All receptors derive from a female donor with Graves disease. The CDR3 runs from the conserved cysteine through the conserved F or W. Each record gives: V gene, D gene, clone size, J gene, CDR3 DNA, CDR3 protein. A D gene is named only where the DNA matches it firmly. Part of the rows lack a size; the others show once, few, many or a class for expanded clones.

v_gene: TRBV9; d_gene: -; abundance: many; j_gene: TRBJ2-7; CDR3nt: TGTGCCAGCAGCGTACGAACAGGGCGCGCCTACGAGCAGTACTTC; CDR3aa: CASSVRTGRAYEQYF
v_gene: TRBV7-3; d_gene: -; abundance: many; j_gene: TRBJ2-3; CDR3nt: TGTGCCAGCAGTCCTGCCCTGACTGGTGCGTACACGCAGTATTTT; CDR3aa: CASSPALTGAYTQYF
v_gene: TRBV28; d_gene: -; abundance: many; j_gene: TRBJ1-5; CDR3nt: TGTGCCAGCAGTTTATTGGGGGCTATTCAGCCCCAGCATTTT; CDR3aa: CASSLLGAIQPQHF
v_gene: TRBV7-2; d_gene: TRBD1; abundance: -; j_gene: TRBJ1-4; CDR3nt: TGTGCCAGCAGCCCCGACAGGGGAAGTGAAAAACTGTTTTTT; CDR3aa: CASSPDRGSEKLFF
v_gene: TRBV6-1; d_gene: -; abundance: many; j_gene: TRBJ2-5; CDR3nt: TGTGCCAGCAGTCTAAGGCTGCGAGGCAGGAAAGAGGGAGGCCAAGAGACCCAGTACTTC; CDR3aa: CASSLRLRGRKEGGQETQYF
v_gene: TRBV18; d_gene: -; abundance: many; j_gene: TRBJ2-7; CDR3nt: TGTGCCAGCGCTCGACCCATCTCCTACGAGCAGTACTTC; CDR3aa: CASARPISYEQYF
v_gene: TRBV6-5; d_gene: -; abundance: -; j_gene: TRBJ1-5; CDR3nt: TGTGCCAGCAGTTACTCGGTCATCTATCATAGCAATCAGCCCCAGCATTTT; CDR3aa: CASSYSVIYHSNQPQHF
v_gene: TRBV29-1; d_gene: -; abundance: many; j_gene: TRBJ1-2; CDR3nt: TGCAGCGTTGAGGAGGGGGACTATGGCTACACCTTC; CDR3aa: CSVEEGDYGYTF
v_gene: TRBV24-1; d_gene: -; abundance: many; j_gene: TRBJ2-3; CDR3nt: TGTGCCACGGACCCCGGGACAGATACGCAGTATTTT; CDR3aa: CATDPGTDTQYF
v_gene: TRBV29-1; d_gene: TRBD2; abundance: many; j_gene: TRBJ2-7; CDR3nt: TGCAGCGGGTTAGCGGGAGGGACCTCCTACGAGCAGTACTTC; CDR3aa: CSGLAGGTSYEQYF
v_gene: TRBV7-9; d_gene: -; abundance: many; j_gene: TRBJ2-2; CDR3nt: TGTGCCAGCAGCTTAGCTTCTACGGGGCCGACCGGGGAGCTGTTTTTT; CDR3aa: CASSLASTGPTGELFF
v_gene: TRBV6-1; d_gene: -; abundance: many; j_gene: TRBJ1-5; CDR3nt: TGTGCCAGCAGAAGACAGTTACGGGGACCCCAGCATTTT; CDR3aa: CASRRQLRGPQHF
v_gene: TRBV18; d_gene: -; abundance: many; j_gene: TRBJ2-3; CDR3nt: TGTGCCAGCTCATCGGAGTCAGATACGCAGTATTTT; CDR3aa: CASSSESDTQYF
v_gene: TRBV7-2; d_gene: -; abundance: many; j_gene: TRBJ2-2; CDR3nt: TGTGCCAGCAGCCGCGGAGCGGCCGGGGAGCTGTTTTTT; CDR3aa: CASSRGAAGELFF
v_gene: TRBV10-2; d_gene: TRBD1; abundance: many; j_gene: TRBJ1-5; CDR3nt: TGCGCCAGTGGGACAGGGGGTAATCAGCCCCAGCATTTT; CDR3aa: CASGTGGNQPQHF
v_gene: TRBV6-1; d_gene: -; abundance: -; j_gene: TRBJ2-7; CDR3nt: TGTGCCCGCAGTGAACTTGAGACAGGCCGCTCCTACGAGCAGTACTTC; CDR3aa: CARSELETGRSYEQYF
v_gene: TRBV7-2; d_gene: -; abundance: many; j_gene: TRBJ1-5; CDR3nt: TGTGCCAGCAGCGACGCGGGGGGGAATCAGCCCCAGCATTTT; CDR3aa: CASSDAGGNQPQHF
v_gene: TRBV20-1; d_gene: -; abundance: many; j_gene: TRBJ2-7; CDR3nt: TGCAGTGCTAGAGTTAGGGTTTCCTACGAGCAGTACTTC; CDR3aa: CSARVRVSYEQYF
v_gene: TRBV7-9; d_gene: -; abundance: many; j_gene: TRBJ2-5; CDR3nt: TGTGCCAGCAGCCCCAGGGACATCCAAGAGACCCAGTACTTC; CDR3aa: CASSPRDIQETQYF
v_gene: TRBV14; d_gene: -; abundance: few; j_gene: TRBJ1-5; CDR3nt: TGTGCCAGCAGCCAAGGGCAGAATAATCAGCCCCAGCATTTT; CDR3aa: CASSQGQNNQPQHF
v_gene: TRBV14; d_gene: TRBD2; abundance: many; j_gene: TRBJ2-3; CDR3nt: TGTGCCAGCAGCGCCCGACTAGCCGACGGAGATACGCAGTATTTT; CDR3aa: CASSARLADGDTQYF
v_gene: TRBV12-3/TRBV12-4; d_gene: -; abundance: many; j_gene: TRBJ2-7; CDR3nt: TGTGCCAGCAGTTTGAGGGAGTCCTACGAGCAGTACTTC; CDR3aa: CASSLRESYEQYF
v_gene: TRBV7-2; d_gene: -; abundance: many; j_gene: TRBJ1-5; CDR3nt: TGTGCCAGCAGCTCCACAGGGAATCAGCCCCAGCATTTT; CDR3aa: CASSSTGNQPQHF
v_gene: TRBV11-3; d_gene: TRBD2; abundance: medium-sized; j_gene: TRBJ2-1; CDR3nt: TGTGCCAGCAGCTTAGCTACTAGCGGGATCAGGGAGCAGTTCTTC; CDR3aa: CASSLATSGIREQFF
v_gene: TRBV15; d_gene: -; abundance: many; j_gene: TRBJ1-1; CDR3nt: TGTGCCACCAGCAGAAAAGGGTCGGGACCTGAAGCTTTCTTT; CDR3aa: CATSRKGSGPEAFF
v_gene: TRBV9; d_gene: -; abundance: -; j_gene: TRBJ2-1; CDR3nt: TGTGCCAGCAGCGTAGTGGGGGACCCCTGGAATGAGCAGTTCTTC; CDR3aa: CASSVVGDPWNEQFF
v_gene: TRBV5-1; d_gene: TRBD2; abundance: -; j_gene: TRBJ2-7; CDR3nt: TGCGCCAGCAGCTTGAGGCTAGCGGGGGGCACCTACGAGCAGTACTTC; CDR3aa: CASSLRLAGGTYEQYF
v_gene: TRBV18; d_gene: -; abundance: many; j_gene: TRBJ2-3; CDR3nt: TGTGCCAGCGCCCGGGACCTCTACACAGATACGCAGTATTTT; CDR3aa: CASARDLYTDTQYF
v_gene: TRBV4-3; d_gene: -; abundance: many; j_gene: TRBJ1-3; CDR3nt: TGCGCCAGCAGCCAAACCCCCGCGCCCATCGGGAACACCATATATTTT; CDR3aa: CASSQTPAPIGNTIYF
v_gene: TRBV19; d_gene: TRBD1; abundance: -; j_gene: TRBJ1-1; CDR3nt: TGTGCCAGTAGTATCACAGGGGAGTTGTACACTGAAGCTTTCTTT; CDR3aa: CASSITGELYTEAFF
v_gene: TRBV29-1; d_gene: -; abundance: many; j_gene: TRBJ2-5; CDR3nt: TGCAGCGTTGCGGGAGAGACCCAGTACTTC; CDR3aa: CSVAGETQYF
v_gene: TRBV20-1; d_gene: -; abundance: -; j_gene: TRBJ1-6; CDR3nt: TGCAGTGCTCAACAGGGTCCCAGATCCTCCTATAATTCACCTCTCCACTTT; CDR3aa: CSAQQGPRSSYNSPLHF
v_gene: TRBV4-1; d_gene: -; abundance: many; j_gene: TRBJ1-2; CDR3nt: TGCGCCAGCAGCCAAGCAGGGGCAGATAGCTATGGCTACACCTTC; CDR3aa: CASSQAGADSYGYTF
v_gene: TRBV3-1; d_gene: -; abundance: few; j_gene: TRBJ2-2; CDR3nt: TGTGCCAGCAGCCAAGACAGGGCCACCGGGGAGCTGTTTTTT; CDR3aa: CASSQDRATGELFF
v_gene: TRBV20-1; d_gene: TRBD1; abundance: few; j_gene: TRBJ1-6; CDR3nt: TGCAGTGCTAGCCGGGACAGGGTGGATTCACCCCTCCACTTT; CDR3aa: CSASRDRVDSPLHF
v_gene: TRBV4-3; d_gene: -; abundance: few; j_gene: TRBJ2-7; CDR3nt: TGCGCCAGCAGCCAAGATTTGGGGGCCGCCTACGAGCAGTACTTC; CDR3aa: CASSQDLGAAYEQYF
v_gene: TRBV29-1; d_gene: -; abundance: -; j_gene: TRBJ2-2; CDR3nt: TGCAGCGTGACCGAGGACGGGGAGCTGTTTTTT; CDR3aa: CSVTEDGELFF
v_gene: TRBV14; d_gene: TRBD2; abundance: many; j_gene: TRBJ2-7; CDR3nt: TGTGCCAGCAGCCAAGTGAGTAGCGGGAGGGCCCGCGAGCAGTACTTC; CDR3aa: CASSQVSSGRAREQYF
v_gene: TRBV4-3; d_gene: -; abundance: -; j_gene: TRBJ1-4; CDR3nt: TGCGCCAGCAGCCGCCGAGCAACTAATGAAAAACTGTTTTTT; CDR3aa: CASSRRATNEKLFF
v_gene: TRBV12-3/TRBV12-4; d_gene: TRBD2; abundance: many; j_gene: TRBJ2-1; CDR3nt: TGTGCCTGCGAGCGGGACCCCTACAATGAGCAGTTCTTC; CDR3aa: CACERDPYNEQFF